These 2 T cell receptor beta chains came from one sample sequenced in a study of T cell repertoires in cytomegalovirus infection. TCRdb fed the reads into MiXCR, producing one record per CDR3 protein. The table records about 680,000 distinct CDR3 sequences, roughly 26% of them present only once. Sequencing input: CD8+ T cells from PBMCs. These receptors came from a human donor in good health (CMV status not recorded). Some clones in this sample may be carry-over from other donors' samples.

This clonotype has just a few counts. V gene TRBV6-2 or TRBV6-3 combines with J gene TRBJ2-1, with D possibly matching TRBD1 (5 bases). V lost 7 bases, J lost 8 bases, and 21 bases lay in between. Germline V gives CDR1 MNHEY, CDR2 SVGEGT. The CDR3 sequence is 15 residues long. The CDR3 spells CASTQGATNWDEQFF. CDR3 nucleotide sequence: TGTGCCAGCACCCAAGGGGCTACTAATTGGGATGAGCAGTTCTTC.

The chain uses TRBV9 and TRBJ2-7, with 10 bases lining up with TRBD2. V shed 3 bases and J 6 bases; nucleotides not matched to a gene: 6. CDR3 length: 14 amino acids. Per germline, CDR1 SGDLS and CDR2 YYNGEE. Here the CDR3 DNA reads TGTGCCAGCAGCGGCGGAGCGGGGGGGCGCGAGCAGTACTTC. Amino acids: CASSGGAGGREQYF.